The T cell receptor beta chain under discussion was sequenced for a study of blood T cell repertoires in COVID-19 (TCRdb year 2020). Broadly, across the study: Collaborator samples came from the United States, Italy and Spain and covered acute and convalescent phases of COVID-19. The material from the prospective study consisted of cDNA or gDNA derived from T cells, B-cell-depleted T cells, or PBMCs. Deeply sampled blood TCRbeta repertoires from subjects exposed to, actively infected with, or recovered from COVID-19 were included in the dataset. The repertoires were released in a freely available public database meant as a resource for research on the immune response to SARS-CoV-2. The samples were drawn from the first 160 participants of the ongoing ImmuneRACE study and from under 1,500 subjects provided by 6 global collaborators. The sample metadata nearly always contained a de-identified subject ID, COVID-19 status, age in years and sex. Where available, HLA class I and class II types were taken from metadata supplied by the sample provider and were not determined by assay-based typing. The paper's findings and limits, for the study overall: Clinical and demographic metadata were provided uncurated, with the amount varying by source and participant.

As concerns this clone: Its antigen remains undetermined. No clone much larger than this one lies a single base away; base qualities are absent.

Enrolling through a virtual design, the prospective study's participants ranged in age from roughly 18 to 100 years and lived across 20 to 30 United States geographic areas. In the prospective study, participants were assigned to cohorts based on the clinical history participants reported in a screening survey and a study questionnaire. Each participant in the prospective study had whole blood, serum and a nasopharyngeal or oropharyngeal swab collected by mobile phlebotomists. Participants in the prospective study had the option to provide additional blood draws and questionnaires over a roughly two-month period. Blood samples from the prospective study were shipped frozen or at room temperature prior to DNA extraction. The immunoSEQ Assay, a bias-controlled multiplex PCR, was used to amplify TCRbeta CDR3 regions from genomic DNA. Regarding the original processing steps: Within the assay, amplification of reference gene primers was used to estimate how many nucleated cells each sample contained. Sequence reads were collapsed and filtered to measure the absolute abundance of every unique TCRbeta CDR3 rearrangement. For each sample, productive Simpson clonality was calculated as the square root of Simpson's diversity index across productive rearrangements. The table was pulled from immuneACCESS by TCRdb, which kept in-frame rearrangements only. Such tables lose some clones; where checked, under half of the loss comes from unresolved V genes, and the rest has no known cause. The DNA gave D and trimming, while V, J and clone size come from that table. The sample data list roughly 220,000 clones, and about 91% of these were observed just once. The top ten constitute over 12% of the sample.

Spanning cysteine to phenylalanine, the CDR3 consists of 16 amino acids. The entry retains the CDR3 DNA only, 48 bases that are in frame from base 1. CDR1 is given as MNHEY and CDR2 as SVGAGI, both from the germline V gene. The junction carries 21 bases between V and J, which are trimmed by 6 bases and 9 bases respectively. The source of this sequence is a woman aged 45-65 years with acute COVID-19. The sequenced sample consisted of PBMCs or T cells enriched from blood (not recorded which). Here the chain combines TRBV6-5 and TRBJ1-6; TRBD1 is perhaps the D gene, given 5 matching bases. The CDR3 has the sequence CASSYEGTGVRSPLHF. The sequenced DNA is TGTGCCAGCAGCTACGAGGGGACTGGGGTACGTTCACCCCTCCACTTT.